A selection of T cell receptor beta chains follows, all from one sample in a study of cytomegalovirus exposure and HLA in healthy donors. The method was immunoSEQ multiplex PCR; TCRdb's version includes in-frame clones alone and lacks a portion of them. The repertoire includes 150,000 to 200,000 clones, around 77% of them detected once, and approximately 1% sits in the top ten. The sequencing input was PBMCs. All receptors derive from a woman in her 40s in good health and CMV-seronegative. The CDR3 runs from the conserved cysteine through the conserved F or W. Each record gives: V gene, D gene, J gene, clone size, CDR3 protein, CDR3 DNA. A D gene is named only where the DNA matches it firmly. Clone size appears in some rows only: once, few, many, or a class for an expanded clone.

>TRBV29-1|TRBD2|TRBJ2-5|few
CSATVPGLAGRETQYF
TGCAGCGCCACCGTACCGGGACTAGCGGGACGGGAGACCCAGTACTTC
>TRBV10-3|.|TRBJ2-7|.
CAISVRLENEQYF
TGTGCCATCAGTGTGAGGCTAGAAAACGAGCAGTACTTC
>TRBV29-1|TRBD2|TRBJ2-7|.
CSVEDSRTSGGYVF
TGCAGCGTTGAAGATAGTCGAACTAGCGGGGGTTATGTCTTC
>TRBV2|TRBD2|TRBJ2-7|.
CASRRLADPYEQYF
TGTGCCAGCAGACGGCTAGCGGACCCCTACGAGCAGTACTTC
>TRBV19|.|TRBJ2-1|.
CASSSPGSFNEQFF
TGTGCCAGTAGTAGTCCCGGGTCCTTTAATGAGCAGTTCTTC
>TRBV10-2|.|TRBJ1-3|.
CASSQGTSSGNTIYF
TGCGCCAGCAGTCAGGGGACGTCCTCTGGAAACACCATATATTTT
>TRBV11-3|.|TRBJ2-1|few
CASSATTDSYNEQFF
TGTGCCAGCAGCGCAACCACAGATTCCTACAATGAGCAGTTCTTC
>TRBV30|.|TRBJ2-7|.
CALTGDWGYEQYF
TGTGCCCTAACAGGGGACTGGGGCTACGAGCAGTACTTC
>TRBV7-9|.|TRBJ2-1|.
CASSLGRDEQFF
TGTGCCAGCAGCTTAGGGAGAGATGAGCAGTTCTTC
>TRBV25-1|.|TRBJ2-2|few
CASSVGTGELFF
TGTGCCAGCAGTGTCGGGACCGGGGAGCTGTTTTTT
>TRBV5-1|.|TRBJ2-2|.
CASSLAVYSGELFF
TGCGCCAGCAGCTTGGCTGTGTATTCCGGGGAGCTGTTTTTT
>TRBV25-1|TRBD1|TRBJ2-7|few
CASSEGTAFREQYF
TGTGCCAGCAGTGAAGGGACAGCCTTCAGAGAGCAGTACTTC
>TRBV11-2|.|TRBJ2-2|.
CASSFNRNTGELFF
TGTGCCAGCAGCTTTAACAGAAACACCGGGGAGCTGTTTTTT
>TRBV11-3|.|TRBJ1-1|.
CASSLDMNTEAFF
TGTGCCAGCAGCTTAGACATGAACACTGAAGCTTTCTTT
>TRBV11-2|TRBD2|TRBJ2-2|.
CASSLELRTSGTGELFF
TGTGCCAGCAGCTTAGAGCTACGGACTAGCGGAACCGGGGAGCTGTTTTTT
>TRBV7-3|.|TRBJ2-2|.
CASQAPNTGELFF
TGTGCCAGCCAAGCCCCCAACACCGGGGAGCTGTTTTTT
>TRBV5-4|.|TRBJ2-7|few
CASSFGGAYEQYF
TGTGCCAGCAGCTTCGGAGGGGCCTACGAGCAGTACTTC
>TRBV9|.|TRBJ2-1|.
CASSVGSSDGEQFF
TGTGCCAGCAGCGTAGGTTCTAGCGACGGTGAGCAGTTCTTC
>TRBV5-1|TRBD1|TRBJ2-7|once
CASSSTRQGAYEQYF
TGCGCCAGCAGCTCAACCCGACAGGGGGCCTACGAGCAGTACTTC
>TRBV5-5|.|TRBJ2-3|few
CASSGEVGRGDTQYF
TGTGCCAGCAGCGGGGAGGTGGGCCGTGGGGATACGCAGTATTTT
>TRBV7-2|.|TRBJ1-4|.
CASSFGGQAGEKLFF
TGTGCCAGCAGCTTTGGAGGTCAGGCAGGTGAAAAACTGTTTTTT
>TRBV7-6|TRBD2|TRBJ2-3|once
CASSLQREVSADTQYF
TGTGCCAGCAGCTTACAGCGGGAGGTCTCCGCAGATACGCAGTATTTT
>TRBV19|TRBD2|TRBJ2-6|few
CASSIGGGRVGANVLTF
TGTGCCAGTAGTATAGGCGGGGGGCGGGTTGGGGCCAACGTCCTGACTTTC
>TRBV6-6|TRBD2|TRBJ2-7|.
CASSMREGLEQYF
TGTGCCAGCAGTATGCGGGAGGGCCTCGAGCAGTACTTC
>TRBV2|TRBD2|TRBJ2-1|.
CASSEAPTGLAGSFEQFF
TGTGCCAGCAGTGAAGCCCCCACGGGGCTAGCGGGATCTTTTGAGCAGTTCTTC
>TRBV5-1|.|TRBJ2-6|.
CASSWDNTGANVLTF
TGCGCCAGCAGCTGGGACAACACTGGGGCCAACGTCCTGACTTTC
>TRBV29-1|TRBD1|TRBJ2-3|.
CSVATGASTDTQYF
TGCAGCGTGGCTACAGGGGCGAGCACAGATACGCAGTATTTT
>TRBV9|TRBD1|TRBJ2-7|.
CASSVGQTGVYEQYF
TGTGCCAGCAGCGTAGGGCAGACAGGGGTCTACGAGCAGTACTTC
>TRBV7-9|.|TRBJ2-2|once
CASSRQGIEAGELFF
TGTGCCAGCAGTCGGCAGGGGATAGAGGCCGGGGAGCTGTTTTTT
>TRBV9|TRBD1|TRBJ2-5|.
CASSDRDRVGEETQYF
TGTGCCAGCAGCGACCGGGACAGGGTGGGGGAAGAGACCCAGTACTTC
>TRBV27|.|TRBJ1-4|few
CASGSPGGGEKLFF
TGTGCCAGCGGGTCCCCGGGGGGGGGTGAAAAACTGTTTTTT
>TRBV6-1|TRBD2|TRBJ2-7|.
CASRSPLATGEQYF
TGTGCCAGCAGGAGTCCACTAGCGACCGGGGAGCAGTACTTC
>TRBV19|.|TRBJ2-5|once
CASRTGSLETQYF
TGTGCCAGTAGAACGGGATCCTTGGAGACCCAGTACTTC
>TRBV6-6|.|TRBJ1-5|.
CASSPPTGGNQPQHF
TGTGCCAGCAGTCCTCCGACAGGAGGCAATCAGCCCCAGCATTTT
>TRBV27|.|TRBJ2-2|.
CASSLSRGELFF
TGTGCCAGCAGTTTATCGCGGGGGGAGCTGTTTTTT
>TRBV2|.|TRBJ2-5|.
CASRGPSGLQETQYF
TGTGCCAGCAGGGGGCCCAGCGGGCTTCAAGAGACCCAGTACTTC
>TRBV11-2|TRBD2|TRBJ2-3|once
CASTRTSGTDTQYF
TGTGCCAGCACAAGGACTAGCGGCACAGATACGCAGTATTTT
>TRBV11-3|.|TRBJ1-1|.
CASSNRQANTEAFF
TGTGCCAGCAGCAATCGACAGGCGAACACTGAAGCTTTCTTT
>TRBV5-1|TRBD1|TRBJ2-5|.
CASSLARDSKGETQYF
TGCGCCAGCAGCTTGGCCAGGGACAGTAAGGGAGAGACCCAGTACTTC
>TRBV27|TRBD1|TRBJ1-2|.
CASSLRGLGGGYTF
TGTGCCAGCAGTTTGAGGGGGCTAGGAGGTGGCTACACCTTC
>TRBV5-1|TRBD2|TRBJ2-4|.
CASSPSGRGNIQYF
TGCGCCAGCAGCCCAAGCGGGAGAGGGAACATTCAGTACTTC
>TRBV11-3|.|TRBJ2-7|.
CASSLGGSSYEQYF
TGTGCCAGCAGCTTGGGGGGTAGCTCCTACGAGCAGTACTTC
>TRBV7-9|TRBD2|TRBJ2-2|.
CASSPRTSGSTGELFF
TGTGCCAGCAGCCCTAGGACTAGCGGGAGCACCGGGGAGCTGTTTTTT
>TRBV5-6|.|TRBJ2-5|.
CASSFSLEETQYF
TGTGCCAGCAGCTTTTCCCTCGAAGAGACCCAGTACTTC
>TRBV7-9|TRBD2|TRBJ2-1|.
CASSYANSGWSYNEQFF
TGTGCCAGCAGCTACGCTAATAGCGGGTGGTCCTACAATGAGCAGTTCTTC
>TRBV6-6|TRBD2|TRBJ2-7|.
CASSYSSGAYEQYF
TGTGCCAGCAGTTACAGTAGCGGGGCCTACGAGCAGTACTTC
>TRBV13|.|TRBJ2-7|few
CASSPTVVEGSYEQYF
TGTGCCAGCAGCCCTACCGTGGTCGAGGGCTCCTACGAGCAGTACTTC
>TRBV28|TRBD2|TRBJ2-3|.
CASSPTSGSGTDTQYF
TGTGCCAGCAGTCCGACTAGCGGGAGCGGGACAGATACGCAGTATTTT
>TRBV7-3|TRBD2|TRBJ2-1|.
CASSRTSGSDEQFF
TGTGCCAGCAGCCGGACTAGCGGCTCCGATGAGCAGTTCTTC